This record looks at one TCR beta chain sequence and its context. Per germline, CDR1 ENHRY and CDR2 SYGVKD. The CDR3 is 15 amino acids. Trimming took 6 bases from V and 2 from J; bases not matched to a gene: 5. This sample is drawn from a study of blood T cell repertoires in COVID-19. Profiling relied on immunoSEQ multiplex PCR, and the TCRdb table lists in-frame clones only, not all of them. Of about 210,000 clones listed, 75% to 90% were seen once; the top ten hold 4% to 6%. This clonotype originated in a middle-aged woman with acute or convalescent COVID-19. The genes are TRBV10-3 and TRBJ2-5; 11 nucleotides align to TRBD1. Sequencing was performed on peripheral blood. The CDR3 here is CAISTGTGGQETQYF. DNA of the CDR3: TGTGCCATCAGCACCGGGACAGGGGGACAAGAGACCCAGTACTTC.